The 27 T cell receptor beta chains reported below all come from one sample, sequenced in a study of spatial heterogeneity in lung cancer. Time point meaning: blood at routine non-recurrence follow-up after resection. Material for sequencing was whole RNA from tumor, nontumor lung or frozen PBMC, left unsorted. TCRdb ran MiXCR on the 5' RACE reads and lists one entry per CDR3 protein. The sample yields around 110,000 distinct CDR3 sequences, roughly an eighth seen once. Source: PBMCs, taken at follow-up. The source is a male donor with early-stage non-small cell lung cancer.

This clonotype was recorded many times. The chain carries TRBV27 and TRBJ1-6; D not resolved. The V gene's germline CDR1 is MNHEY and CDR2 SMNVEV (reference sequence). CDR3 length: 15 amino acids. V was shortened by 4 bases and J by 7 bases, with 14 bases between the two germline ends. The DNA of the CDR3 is TGTGCCAGCAGTTCGACGGGAAGTCAGAATTCACCCCTCCACTTT. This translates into CASSSTGSQNSPLHF.

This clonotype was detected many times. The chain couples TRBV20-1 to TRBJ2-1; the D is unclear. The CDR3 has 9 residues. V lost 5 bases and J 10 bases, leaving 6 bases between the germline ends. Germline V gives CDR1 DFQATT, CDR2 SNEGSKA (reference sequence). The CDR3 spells CSAGVEQFF. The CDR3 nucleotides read TGCAGTGCTGGTGTGGAGCAGTTCTTC.

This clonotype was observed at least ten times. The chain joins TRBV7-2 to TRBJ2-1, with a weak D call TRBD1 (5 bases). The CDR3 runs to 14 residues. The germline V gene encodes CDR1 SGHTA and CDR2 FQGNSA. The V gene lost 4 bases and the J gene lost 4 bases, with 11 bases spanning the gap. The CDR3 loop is CASSYAGFYNEQFF. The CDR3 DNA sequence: TGTGCCAGCAGCTATGCAGGGTTTTACAATGAGCAGTTCTTC. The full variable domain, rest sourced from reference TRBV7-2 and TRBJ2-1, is GAGVSQSPSNKVTEKGKDVELRCDPISGHTALYWYRQSLGQGLEFLIYFQGNSAPDKSGLPSDRFSAERTGGSVSTLTIQRTQQEDSAVYLCASSYAGFYNEQFFGPGTRLTVL.

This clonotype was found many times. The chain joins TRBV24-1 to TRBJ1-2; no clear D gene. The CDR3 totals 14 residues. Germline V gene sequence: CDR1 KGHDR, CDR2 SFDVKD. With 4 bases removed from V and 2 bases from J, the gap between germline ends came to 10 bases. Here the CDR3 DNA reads TGTGCCACCAGTGAGCCCGGGAGGAACTATGGCTACACCTTC. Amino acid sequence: CATSEPGRNYGYTF.

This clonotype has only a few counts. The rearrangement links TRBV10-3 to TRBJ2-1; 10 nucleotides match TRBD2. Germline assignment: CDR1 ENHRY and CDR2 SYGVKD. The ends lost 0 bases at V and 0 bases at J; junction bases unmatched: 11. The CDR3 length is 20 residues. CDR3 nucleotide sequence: TGTGCCATCAGTGAGTCCCCTGGTAGCGGGGGGACCAACTCCTACAATGAGCAGTTCTTC. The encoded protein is CAISESPGSGGTNSYNEQFF.

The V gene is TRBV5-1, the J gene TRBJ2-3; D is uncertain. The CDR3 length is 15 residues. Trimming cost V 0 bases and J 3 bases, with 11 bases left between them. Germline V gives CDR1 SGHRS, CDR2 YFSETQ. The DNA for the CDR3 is TGCGCCAGCAGCTTGGATGCCACGGCGACAGATACGCAGTATTTT. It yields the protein CASSLDATATDTQYF. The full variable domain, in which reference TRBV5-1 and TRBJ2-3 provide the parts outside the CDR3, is KAGVTQTPRYLIKTRGQQVTLSCSPISGHRSVSWYQQTPGQGLQFLFEYFSETQRNKGNFPGRFSGRQFSNSRSEMNVSTLELGDSALYLCASSLDATATDTQYFGPGTRLTVL.

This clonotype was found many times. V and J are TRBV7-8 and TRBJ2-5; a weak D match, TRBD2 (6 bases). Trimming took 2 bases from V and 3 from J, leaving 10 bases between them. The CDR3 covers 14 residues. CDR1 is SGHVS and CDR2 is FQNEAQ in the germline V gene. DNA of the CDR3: TGTGCCAGCAGCTTACGGCGGGAAAAAGAGACCCAGTACTTC. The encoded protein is CASSLRREKETQYF.

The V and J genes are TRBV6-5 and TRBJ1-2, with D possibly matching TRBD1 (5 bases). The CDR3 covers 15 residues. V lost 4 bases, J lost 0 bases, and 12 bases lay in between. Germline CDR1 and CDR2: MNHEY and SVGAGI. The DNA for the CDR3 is TGTGCCAGCAGTTCCCGGGACGGAGCTAACTATGGCTACACCTTC. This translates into CASSSRDGANYGYTF.

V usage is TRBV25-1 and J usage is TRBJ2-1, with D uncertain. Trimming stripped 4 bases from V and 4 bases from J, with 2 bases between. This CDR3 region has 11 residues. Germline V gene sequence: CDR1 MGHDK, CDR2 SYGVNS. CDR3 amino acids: CASSVYNEQFF. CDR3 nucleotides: TGTGCCAGCAGTGTTTACAATGAGCAGTTCTTC.

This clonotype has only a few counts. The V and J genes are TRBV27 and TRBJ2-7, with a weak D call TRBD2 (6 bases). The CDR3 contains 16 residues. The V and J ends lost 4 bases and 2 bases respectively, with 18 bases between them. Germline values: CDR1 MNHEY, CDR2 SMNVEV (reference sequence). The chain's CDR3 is CASSYTGSLGAYEQYF. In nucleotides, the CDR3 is TGTGCCAGCAGTTACACCGGGAGCCTCGGGGCCTACGAGCAGTACTTC.

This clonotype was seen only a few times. For the CDR3, the DNA is TGTGCCAGCAGCCCGACAGGGCGCGGGACCTATGGCTACACCTTC. Its translation is CASSPTGRGTYGYTF. This chain uses TRBV28 with TRBJ1-2; 7 nucleotides align to TRBD1. CDR1 MDHEN and CDR2 SYDVKM come from the germline V gene. CDR3 length: 15 amino acids. Losses at the gene ends were 6 bases for V and 4 bases for J; bases not matched to a gene: 11.

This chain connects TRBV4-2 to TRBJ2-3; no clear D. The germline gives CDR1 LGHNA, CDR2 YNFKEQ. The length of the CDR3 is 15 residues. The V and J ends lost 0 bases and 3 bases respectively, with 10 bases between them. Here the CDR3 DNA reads TGTGCCAGCAGCCAAGATCTGGAGAGAACAGATACGCAGTATTTT. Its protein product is CASSQDLERTDTQYF.

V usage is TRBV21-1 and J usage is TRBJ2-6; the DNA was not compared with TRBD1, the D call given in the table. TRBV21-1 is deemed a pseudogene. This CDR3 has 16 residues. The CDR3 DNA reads TGTGCCAGCAGCAACAGGGGACTCACTGGGGCCAACGTCCTGACTTTC. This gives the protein CASSNRGLTGANVLTF.

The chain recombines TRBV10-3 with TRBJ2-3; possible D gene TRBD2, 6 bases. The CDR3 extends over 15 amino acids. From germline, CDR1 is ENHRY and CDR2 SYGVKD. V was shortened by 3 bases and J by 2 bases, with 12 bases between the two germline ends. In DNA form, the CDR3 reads TGTGCCATCAGTGAAGCCCGGGGGAACACAGATACGCAGTATTTT. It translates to CAISEARGNTDTQYF.

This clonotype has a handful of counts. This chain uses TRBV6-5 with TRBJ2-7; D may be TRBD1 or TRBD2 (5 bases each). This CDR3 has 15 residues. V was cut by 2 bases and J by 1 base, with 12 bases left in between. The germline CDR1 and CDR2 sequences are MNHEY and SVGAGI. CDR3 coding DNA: TGTGCCAGCAGTTACGGTCGGGGCGGATCCTACGAGCAGTACTTC. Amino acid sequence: CASSYGRGGSYEQYF.

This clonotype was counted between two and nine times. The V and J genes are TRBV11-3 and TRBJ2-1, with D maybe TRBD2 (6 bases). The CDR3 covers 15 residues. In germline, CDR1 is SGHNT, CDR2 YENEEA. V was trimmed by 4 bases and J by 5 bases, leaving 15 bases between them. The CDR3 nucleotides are TGTGCCAGCAGCTCGGGAACGGGGGAAAACAATGAGCAGTTCTTC. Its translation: CASSSGTGENNEQFF.

The CDR3 reads CASSFLWPQHF. Here the CDR3 DNA reads TGTGCCAGCAGCTTTCTATGGCCCCAGCATTTT. The genes are TRBV6-1 and TRBJ1-5; D is unclear. In germline, CDR1 is MNHNS, CDR2 SASEGT. V lost 6 bases to trimming and J lost 9 bases, with 9 bases between them. This CDR3 region has 11 residues.

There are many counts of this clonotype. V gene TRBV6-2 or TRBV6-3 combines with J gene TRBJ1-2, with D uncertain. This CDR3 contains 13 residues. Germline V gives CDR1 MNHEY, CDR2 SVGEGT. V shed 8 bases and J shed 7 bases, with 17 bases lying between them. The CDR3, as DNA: TGTGCCAGCGTTGGAGGCCAGCTGGGTGGCTACACCTTC. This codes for CASVGGQLGGYTF.

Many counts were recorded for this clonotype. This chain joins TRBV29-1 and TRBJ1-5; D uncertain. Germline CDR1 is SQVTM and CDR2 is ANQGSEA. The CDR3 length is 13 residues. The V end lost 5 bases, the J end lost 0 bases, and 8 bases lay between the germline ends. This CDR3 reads CSVRNYSNQPQHF. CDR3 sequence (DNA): TGCAGCGTTAGGAATTATAGCAATCAGCCCCAGCATTTT.

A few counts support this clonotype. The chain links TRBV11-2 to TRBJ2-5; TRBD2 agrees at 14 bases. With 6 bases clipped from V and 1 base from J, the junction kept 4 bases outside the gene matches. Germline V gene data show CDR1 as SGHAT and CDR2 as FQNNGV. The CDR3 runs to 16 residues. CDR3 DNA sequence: TGTGCCAGCAGACCGGGACTAGCGGGGGCCCAAGAGACCCAGTACTTC. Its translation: CASRPGLAGAQETQYF.

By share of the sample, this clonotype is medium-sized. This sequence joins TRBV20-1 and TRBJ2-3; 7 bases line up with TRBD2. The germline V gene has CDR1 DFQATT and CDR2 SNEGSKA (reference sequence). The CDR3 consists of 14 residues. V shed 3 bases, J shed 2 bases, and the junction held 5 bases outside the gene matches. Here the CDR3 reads CSASWGGDTDTQYF. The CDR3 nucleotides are TGCAGTGCTAGTTGGGGGGGGGACACAGATACGCAGTATTTT.

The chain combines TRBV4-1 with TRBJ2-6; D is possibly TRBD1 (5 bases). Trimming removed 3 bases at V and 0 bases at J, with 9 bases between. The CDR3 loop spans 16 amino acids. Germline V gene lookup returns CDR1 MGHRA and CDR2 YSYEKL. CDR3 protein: CASSQGPTSGANVLTF. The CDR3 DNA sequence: TGCGCCAGCAGCCAGGGGCCCACCTCTGGGGCCAACGTCCTGACTTTC.

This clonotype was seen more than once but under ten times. The CDR3 region has the DNA TGTGCCACCAGTGGGGGGGCCCGGGGCCCCGGGGAGCTGTTTTTT. Protein: CATSGGARGPGELFF. This chain uses TRBV24-1 with TRBJ2-2; D may correspond to TRBD1 or TRBD2 (6 bases each). Trimming took off 5 bases at V and 6 bases at J, with 15 bases between the two ends. The V gene's germline CDR1 is KGHDR and CDR2 SFDVKD. This CDR3 is 15 amino acids long.

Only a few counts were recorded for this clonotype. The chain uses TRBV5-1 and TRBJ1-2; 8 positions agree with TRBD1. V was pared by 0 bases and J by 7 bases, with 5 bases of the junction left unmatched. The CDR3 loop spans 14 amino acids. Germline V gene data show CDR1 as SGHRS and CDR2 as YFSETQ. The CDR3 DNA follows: TGCGCCAGCAGCTTGGGGACAGGGCAGGCTGGCTACACCTTC. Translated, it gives CASSLGTGQAGYTF.

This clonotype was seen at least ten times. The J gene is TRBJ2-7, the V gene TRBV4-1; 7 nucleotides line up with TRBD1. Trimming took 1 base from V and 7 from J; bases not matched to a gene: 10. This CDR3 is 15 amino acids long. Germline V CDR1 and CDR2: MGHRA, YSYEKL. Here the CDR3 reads CASSQVTGTAEEQYF. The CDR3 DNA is TGCGCCAGCAGCCAAGTAACCGGGACAGCCGAGGAGCAGTACTTC.

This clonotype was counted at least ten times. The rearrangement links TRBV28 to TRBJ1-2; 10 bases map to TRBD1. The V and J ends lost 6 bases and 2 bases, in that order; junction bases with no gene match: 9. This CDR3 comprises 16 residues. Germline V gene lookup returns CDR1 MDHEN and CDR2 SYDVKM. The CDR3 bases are TGTGCCAGCAGCCGGGACAGGGGATTTGGGAACTATGGCTACACCTTC. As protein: CASSRDRGFGNYGYTF.

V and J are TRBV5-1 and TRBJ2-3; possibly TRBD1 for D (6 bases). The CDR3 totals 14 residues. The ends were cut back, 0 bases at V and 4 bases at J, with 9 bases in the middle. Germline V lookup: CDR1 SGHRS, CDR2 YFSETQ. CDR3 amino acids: CASSLEQGPDTQYF. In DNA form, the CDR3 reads TGCGCCAGCAGCTTGGAACAGGGACCAGATACGCAGTATTTT. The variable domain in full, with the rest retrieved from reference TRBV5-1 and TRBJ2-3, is KAGVTQTPRYLIKTRGQQVTLSCSPISGHRSVSWYQQTPGQGLQFLFEYFSETQRNKGNFPGRFSGRQFSNSRSEMNVSTLELGDSALYLCASSLEQGPDTQYFGPGTRLTVL.